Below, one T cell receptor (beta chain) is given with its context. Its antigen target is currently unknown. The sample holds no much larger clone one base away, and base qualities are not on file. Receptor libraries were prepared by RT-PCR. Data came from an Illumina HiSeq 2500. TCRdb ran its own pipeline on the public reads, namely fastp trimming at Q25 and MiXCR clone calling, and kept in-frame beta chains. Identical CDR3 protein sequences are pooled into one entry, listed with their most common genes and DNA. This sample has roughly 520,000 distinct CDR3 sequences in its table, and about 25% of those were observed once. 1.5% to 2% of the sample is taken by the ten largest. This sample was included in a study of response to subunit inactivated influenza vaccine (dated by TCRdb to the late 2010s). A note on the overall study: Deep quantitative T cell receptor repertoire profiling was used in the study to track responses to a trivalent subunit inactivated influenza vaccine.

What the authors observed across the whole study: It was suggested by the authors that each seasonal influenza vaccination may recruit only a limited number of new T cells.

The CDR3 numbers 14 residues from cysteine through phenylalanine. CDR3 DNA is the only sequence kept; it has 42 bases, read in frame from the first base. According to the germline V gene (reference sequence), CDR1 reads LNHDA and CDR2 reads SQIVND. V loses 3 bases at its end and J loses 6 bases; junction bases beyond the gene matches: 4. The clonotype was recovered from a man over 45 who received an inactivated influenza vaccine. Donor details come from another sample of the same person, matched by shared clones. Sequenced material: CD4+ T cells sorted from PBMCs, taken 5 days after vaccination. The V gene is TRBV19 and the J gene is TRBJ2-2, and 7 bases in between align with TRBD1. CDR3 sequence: CASSMNRGPGELFF. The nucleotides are TGTGCCAGTAGTATGAACAGGGGACCCGGGGAGCTGTTTTTT.